These 21 T cell receptor beta chains share one sample of origin, sequenced in a study of shared clonotypes between healthy human individuals. Sequenced by immunoSEQ multiplex PCR; TCRdb stores in-frame clones only, minus some. This table has some 1.5 million clones, over 95% appearing once. The sample taken for sequencing was naive CD4+ T cells sorted from blood. Subset described: CD45RA+ positively selected. The source of these receptors is a man aged 30 to 39 in good health.

DNA for the CDR3: TGTGCCAGCAGTGTGACAAGGGGCATAGAGACCCAGTACTTC. Translation: CASSVTRGIETQYF. The genes are TRBV6-6 and TRBJ2-5, with D possibly being TRBD1 (5 bases). Per the germline V gene, CDR1 is MNHNY and CDR2 is SVGAGI (reference sequence). The CDR3 is 14 amino acids. V was shortened by 5 bases and J by 4 bases, with 14 bases between the two germline ends.

The chain joins TRBV11-2 to TRBJ2-7; either TRBD1 or TRBD2 may supply D (5 bases each). The germline gives CDR1 SGHAT, CDR2 FQNNGV. Between the trimmed V and J ends, which lost 2 bases and 7 bases, there was a span of 15 bases. The CDR3 covers 14 residues. CDR3: CASSLTPGPIEQYF. The CDR3 nucleotides are TGTGCCAGCAGCTTAACCCCGGGACCGATTGAGCAGTACTTC.

This clone was seen only once. The chain joins TRBV19 to TRBJ2-2, with TRBD1 as a possible D gene (6 bases). Germline CDR1 reads LNHDA; CDR2 reads SQIVND (reference sequence). Trimming cost V 4 bases and J 1 base, with 10 bases left between them. This CDR3 contains 15 residues. The CDR3 DNA sequence: TGTGCCAGTAGTAGATACAGGGAGAACACCGGGGAGCTGTTTTTT. Its protein product is CASSRYRENTGELFF.

J is TRBJ2-5 and V is TRBV7-8, with 14 positions matching TRBD2. The CDR3 extends over 18 amino acids. V lost 5 bases to trimming and J lost 10 bases; unmatched junction nucleotides: 18. Germline CDR1 reads SGHVS; CDR2 reads FQNEAQ. This CDR3 is CASSPGLAGVGGKFGQYF. Written as DNA, the CDR3 is TGTGCCAGCAGCCCGGGACTAGCGGGAGTTGGCGGCAAGTTTGGCCAGTACTTC.

V gene TRBV4-1 combines with J gene TRBJ2-1; 11 bases map to TRBD2. CDR1 MGHRA and CDR2 YSYEKL come from the germline V gene. V was pared by 2 bases and J by 4 bases, with 10 bases of the junction left unmatched. The CDR3 has 18 residues. The CDR3 here is CASSQTGTSGTLYNEQFF. In DNA form, the CDR3 reads TGCGCCAGCAGCCAAACCGGGACTAGCGGCACACTTTACAATGAGCAGTTCTTC.

The chain links TRBV5-1 to TRBJ2-7; no clear D gene. CDR1 is SGHRS and CDR2 is YFSETQ in the germline V gene. V lost 3 bases, J lost 2 bases, and 9 bases lay in between. This CDR3 is built from 13 residues. The CDR3 DNA reads TGCGCCAGCAGCTACAACAAAGCCTACGAGCAGTACTTC. Translation: CASSYNKAYEQYF.

On this clone: This sample includes further DNA sequences coding for the same CDR3. The chain is built from TRBV7-9 and TRBJ2-3; D unclear. The V gene's germline CDR1 is SEHNR and CDR2 FQNEAQ (reference sequence). The CDR3 is 14 amino acids. Trimming pared 2 bases from V and 2 bases from J, leaving 8 bases between. The CDR3 bases are TGTGCCAGCAGCTTACGAGAGATCACAGATACGCAGTATTTT. It codes for CASSLREITDTQYF.

This chain uses TRBV10-3 with TRBJ2-7, with 9 bases aligning to TRBD2. CDR1 is ENHRY and CDR2 is SYGVKD in the germline V gene. The ends lost 0 bases at V and 9 bases at J; junction bases unmatched: 0. The CDR3 totals 12 residues. CDR3 sequence reads: CAISESLAGQYF. The CDR3 nucleotides read TGTGCCATCAGTGAGTCACTAGCGGGGCAGTACTTC.

V gene TRBV29-1 combines with J gene TRBJ1-2; TRBD1 aligns across 9 bases. V shed 7 bases and J 4 bases; nucleotides not matched to a gene: 10. Per germline, CDR1 SQVTM and CDR2 ANQGSEA. The CDR3 has 14 residues. In DNA form, the CDR3 reads TGCAGCGCCCCTCAAGGACAGGGGCTCTATGGCTACACCTTC. This encodes CSAPQGQGLYGYTF.

J is TRBJ2-1 and V is TRBV30; D may be TRBD2 (6 bases). Per the germline V gene, CDR1 is GTSNPN and CDR2 is SVGIG (reference sequence). CDR3 length equals 12 residues. Trimming cost V 5 bases and J 4 bases, with 9 bases left between them. The CDR3 DNA reads TGTGCCTGGGTAGCGGATTACAATGAGCAGTTCTTC. It is translated as CAWVADYNEQFF. The full variable domain, its missing parts supplied by reference TRBV30 and TRBJ2-1, is SQTIHQWPATLVQPVGSPLSLECTVEGTSNPNLYWYRQAAGRGLQLLFYSVGIGQISSEVPQNLSASRPQDRQFILSSKKLLLSDSGFYLCAWVADYNEQFFGPGTRLTVL.

With respect to this clone: This specimen includes other DNA sequences encoding the same CDR3. The chain employs TRBV10-3 and TRBJ1-4, with D perhaps TRBD1 (6 bases). This CDR3 has 13 amino acids. The V and J ends lost 0 bases and 7 bases respectively, with 6 bases between them. Germline loops: CDR1 ENHRY, CDR2 SYGVKD. This chain's CDR3 is CAISESGGEKLFF. CDR3 nucleotide sequence: TGTGCCATCAGTGAGTCAGGGGGTGAAAAACTGTTTTTT.

V is TRBV7-2 and J is TRBJ2-1, with 9 positions matching TRBD1. Germline trimming cut 6 bases from V and 7 bases from J; bases unmatched to any gene: 13. Germline V lookup: CDR1 SGHTA, CDR2 FQGNSA. The CDR3 covers 16 residues. The chain's CDR3 is CASRKGETGGGNEQFF. The CDR3, as DNA: TGTGCCAGCAGGAAAGGGGAGACAGGGGGAGGAAATGAGCAGTTCTTC.

V and J are TRBV2 and TRBJ2-5; possibly TRBD1 or TRBD2 for D (5 bases each). V was cut by 10 bases and J by 1 base, with 19 bases left in between. The CDR3 runs 15 residues. In germline, CDR1 is SNHLY, CDR2 FYNNEI. For the CDR3, the DNA is TGTGCCACCACCTCTTCGGGGACCTCCCAAGAGACCCAGTACTTC. Protein: CATTSSGTSQETQYF.

CDR3 DNA: TGTGCCAGCAGCCAACGGGTTAACACTGAAGCTTTCTTT. Translation: CASSQRVNTEAFF. This chain joins TRBV7-3 and TRBJ1-1, with no clear D. The V gene lost 5 bases and the J gene lost 2 bases, with 9 bases spanning the gap. Germline V lookup: CDR1 SGHTA, CDR2 FQGTGA. This CDR3 is built from 13 residues.

The chain joins TRBV25-1 to TRBJ1-4; 9 positions match TRBD1. The ends lost 3 bases at V and 7 bases at J; junction bases unmatched: 6. This CDR3 has 15 amino acids. Germline-derived CDR1 and CDR2 are MGHDK and SYGVNS. CDR3 bases: TGTGCCAGCAGTGAGTCCGGGACAGGGAGTGAAAAACTGTTTTTT. It encodes CASSESGTGSEKLFF.

The CDR3 bases are TGTGCCAGCAGCCCCTTAGCGGGAGCCCTCACAGATACGCAGTATTTT. The encoded protein is CASSPLAGALTDTQYF. This chain links TRBV6-4 with TRBJ2-3; 9 nucleotides match TRBD2. The CDR3 loop spans 16 amino acids. After removal of 6 bases from V and 2 bases from J, the junction contained 9 bases not matched to a gene. The germline gives CDR1 MRHNA, CDR2 SNTAGT.

This chain's CDR3 is CASSEGTSYEQYF. CDR3 nucleotide sequence: TGTGCCAGCAGTGAAGGCACTTCCTACGAGCAGTACTTC. This chain connects TRBV6-1 to TRBJ2-7; D remains unclear. V lost 1 base and J lost 1, with 5 bases in between. The CDR3 sequence is 13 residues long. Germline V gene data show CDR1 as MNHNS and CDR2 as SASEGT.

DNA of the CDR3: TGCGCCAGCAGCTTGATGGGTGGCACAGATACGCAGTATTTT. Its protein product is CASSLMGGTDTQYF. The chain links TRBV5-1 to TRBJ2-3; the D is unclear. Per the germline V gene, CDR1 is SGHRS and CDR2 is YFSETQ. The V gene lost 1 base and the J gene lost 1 base, with 7 bases spanning the gap. This CDR3 comprises 14 residues.

This clone was counted a single time. This CDR3 is also generated by other DNA sequences in the sample. V usage is TRBV5-1 and J usage is TRBJ2-3; TRBD1 agrees at 7 bases. CDR1 is SGHRS and CDR2 is YFSETQ in the germline V gene. V gave up 4 bases and J gave up 0 bases; unmatched junction bases: 5. The CDR3 totals 15 residues. The CDR3 loop is CASSPGQYSTDTQYF. The CDR3, as DNA: TGCGCCAGCAGCCCGGGACAGTATAGCACAGATACGCAGTATTTT. Based on the CDR3 plus reference TRBV5-1 and TRBJ2-3, the full variable domain is KAGVTQTPRYLIKTRGQQVTLSCSPISGHRSVSWYQQTPGQGLQFLFEYFSETQRNKGNFPGRFSGRQFSNSRSEMNVSTLELGDSALYLCASSPGQYSTDTQYFGPGTRLTVL.

This rearrangement joins TRBV5-6 to TRBJ1-4, with no clear D. The CDR3 sequence is 13 residues long. The germline V gene encodes CDR1 SGHDT and CDR2 YYEEEE. V was shortened by 0 bases and J by 4 bases, with 4 bases between the two germline ends. In DNA, the CDR3 is TGTGCCAGCAGCTTGGGCCGTAATGAAAAACTGTTTTTT. Its protein product is CASSLGRNEKLFF.

V usage is TRBV9 and J usage is TRBJ1-2; D ambiguous. V was cut by 3 bases and J by 4 bases, with 13 bases left in between. This CDR3 comprises 14 residues. Germline assignment: CDR1 SGDLS and CDR2 YYNGEE. The CDR3 region is CASSEGRVGYGYTF. The CDR3 DNA is TGTGCCAGCAGCGAGGGTAGGGTGGGCTATGGCTACACCTTC.